The clone carrying this TCR beta chain was seen only a few times. Its target is unknown. The data were taken from a study of T-cell reconstitution after alpha-beta-depleted transplantation in children. The V end was cut by 5 bases, the J end by 0 bases, with 7 bases between. The CDR3 loop spans 13 amino acids. A TCRbeta library incorporating unique molecular identifiers was prepared. One entry per CDR3 protein, called by TCRdb with MiXCR from the PCR reads. The data show some 460,000 distinct CDR3 sequences, with around 15% seen just once and 25% to 30% held by the top ten. General study results and limits: A year had passed since transplant, and T-cell counts and diversity by then came mostly from newly produced T cells.

The source of this sequence is a boy under three years old who had a stem cell transplant for Wiskott-Aldrich syndrome, so the T cells may come from the graft donor. The genes are TRBV12-3 or TRBV12-4 and TRBJ1-1; D unresolved. The input for sequencing was PBMCs, mostly from graft donor cells, taken 360 days after TCRalphabeta/CD19-depleted stem cell transplant. This CDR3 is CASSLPMNTEAFF. In DNA, the CDR3 is TGTGCCAGCAGTCTCCCCATGAACACTGAAGCTTTCTTT.